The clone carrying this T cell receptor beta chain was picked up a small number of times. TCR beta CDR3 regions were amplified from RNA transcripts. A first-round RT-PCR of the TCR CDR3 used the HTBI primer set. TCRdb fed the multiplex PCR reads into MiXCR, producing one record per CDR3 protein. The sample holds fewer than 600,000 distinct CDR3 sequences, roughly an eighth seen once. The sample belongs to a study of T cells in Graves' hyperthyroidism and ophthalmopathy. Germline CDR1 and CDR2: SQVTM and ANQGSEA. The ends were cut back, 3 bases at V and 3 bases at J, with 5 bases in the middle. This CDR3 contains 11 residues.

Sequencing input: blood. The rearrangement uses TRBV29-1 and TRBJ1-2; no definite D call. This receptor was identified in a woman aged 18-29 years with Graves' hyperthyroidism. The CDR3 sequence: CSVDQYYGYTF. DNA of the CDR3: TGCAGCGTTGATCAATACTATGGCTACACCTTC.